This entry lists 30 T cell receptor beta chains sequenced from one sample in a study of vaccination and CD4 T cells after COVID-19. Sequencing of cultured CD4+ T cell DNA used the Oncomine TCR Beta short-read assay. MiXCR, applied by TCRdb to the PCR reads, yields one record per CDR3 protein. In the table there are some 15,000 distinct CDR3 sequences, 30% to 35% of which are singletons. Noted treatment: roughly 11-day PBMC culture with coronavirus spike peptide pools or control peptides (ViraFEST assay). Their antigens are not known. Sequences were derived from CD4+ T cells from blood, cultured in vitro, sampled after SARS-CoV-2 vaccination. Source of these receptors: a human donor who had recovered from COVID-19.

This clonotype was seen only once. The chain is built from TRBV4-1 and TRBJ1-2; D possibly corresponds to TRBD1 (6 bases). The CDR3 contains 15 residues. V was pared by 2 bases and J by 8 bases, with 18 bases between. The germline V gene has CDR1 MGHRA and CDR2 YSYEKL. The CDR3 region is CASSQIGGGGEGYTF. CDR3 nucleotide sequence: TGCGCCAGCAGCCAAATCGGGGGCGGGGGCGAAGGCTACACCTTC.

This rearrangement joins TRBV7-9 to TRBJ1-5, with TRBD1 matching 8 bases. This CDR3 contains 17 residues. The V and J ends lost 5 bases and 6 bases, in that order; junction bases with no gene match: 15. The germline V gene encodes CDR1 SEHNR and CDR2 FQNEAQ (reference sequence). The CDR3, as DNA: TGTGCCAGCAGCACCGGACAGGGCGGCGTTAATAGTCAGCCCCAGCATTTT. Translating it yields CASSTGQGGVNSQPQHF.

This clonotype came up a few times. This chain joins TRBV6-5 and TRBJ2-7; maybe TRBD2 (6 bases). With 0 bases removed from V and 0 bases from J, the gap between germline ends came to 9 bases. Looked up from germline, CDR1 is MNHEY and CDR2 is SVGAGI. This CDR3 spans 15 amino acids. Here the CDR3 reads CASSYSGLSSYEQYF. As DNA, the CDR3 is TGTGCCAGCAGTTACTCGGGACTTAGCTCCTACGAGCAGTACTTC.

The V and J genes are TRBV19 and TRBJ2-5; TRBD1 matches at 9 bases. The V gene's germline CDR1 is LNHDA and CDR2 SQIVND (reference sequence). This CDR3 region has 16 residues. V lost 5 bases, J lost 7 bases, and 14 bases stayed unmatched. The CDR3 coding sequence is TGTGCCAGTAGTTGGTCCGGACAGGGGTCCGGTTGGACCCAGTACTTC. This translates into CASSWSGQGSGWTQYF.

V usage is TRBV6-2 or TRBV6-3 and J usage is TRBJ1-3; the D gene is possibly TRBD1 (6 bases). The germline V and J ends were trimmed by 6 bases and 1 base, with 13 bases remaining between them. CDR1 and CDR2 from the germline V gene are MNHEY and SVGEGT. This CDR3 is 15 amino acids long. Here the CDR3 DNA reads TGTGCCAGCAGCAGAGGGACACAGTCTGGAAACACCATATATTTT. This sequence encodes CASSRGTQSGNTIYF.

The gene calls are TRBV7-8 and TRBJ1-1, with D possibly TRBD1 on 6 matching bases. Germline lookup yields CDR1 SGHVS and CDR2 FQNEAQ. V gave up 5 bases and J gave up 0 bases, with 13 bases separating them. CDR3 length: 15 amino acids. In DNA form, the CDR3 reads TGTGCCAGCAGCCGAGGACAGCTAATGAACACTGAAGCTTTCTTT. This translates into CASSRGQLMNTEAFF.

The chain has TRBV28 and TRBJ2-1, with 10 bases matching TRBD2. The CDR3 is made up of 18 amino acids. The junction had 15 bases not matched to a gene; V was cut back by 2 bases and J by 8 bases. Germline V gene sequence: CDR1 MDHEN, CDR2 SYDVKM. The CDR3, as DNA: TGTGCCAGCAGTTTACCTAGACTAGCGGGCCAAAAGGGCCATGAGCAGTTCTTC. Amino acids: CASSLPRLAGQKGHEQFF.

This clonotype came up a few times. The rearrangement joins TRBV28 to TRBJ2-3, with D unresolved. CDR3 length: 12 amino acids. The germline V gene has CDR1 MDHEN and CDR2 SYDVKM. Trimming took off 7 bases at V and 4 bases at J, with 9 bases between the two ends. CDR3 in amino acids: CASTPRADTQYF. The DNA for the CDR3 is TGTGCCAGCACCCCACGGGCAGATACGCAGTATTTT. Drawing the rest from reference TRBV28 and TRBJ2-3, the complete variable domain is DVKVTQSSRYLVKRTGEKVFLECVQDMDHENMFWYRQDPGLGLRLIYFSYDVKMKEKGDIPEGYSVSREKKERFSLILESASTNQTSMYLCASTPRADTQYFGPGTRLTVL.

The sample holds one count of this clonotype. The gene calls are TRBV27 and TRBJ1-4; D might be TRBD1 (6 bases). The V and J ends lost 4 bases and 10 bases respectively, with 16 bases between them. CDR3 size: 14 residues. In germline, CDR1 is MNHEY, CDR2 SMNVEV (reference sequence). CDR3 in DNA: TGTGCCAGCAGTTCACCCACAGGGTTGGGAAAACTGTTTTTT. Amino acid sequence: CASSSPTGLGKLFF.

The chain combines TRBV28 with TRBJ1-6; D ambiguous. From germline, CDR1 is MDHEN and CDR2 SYDVKM. V was cut by 2 bases and J by 10 bases, with 18 bases left in between. The CDR3 loop spans 16 amino acids. The CDR3, as DNA: TGTGCCAGCAGTTTAATTCGTCGGAACGTAGGGTCACCCCTCCACTTT. It translates to CASSLIRRNVGSPLHF.

This chain links TRBV6-5 with TRBJ2-1, with 9 bases fitting TRBD2. In germline, CDR1 is MNHEY, CDR2 SVGAGI. This CDR3 has 18 residues. The V segment lost 2 bases and the J segment 5 bases; nucleotides outside the gene matches: 13. The CDR3 loop reads CASSYLLAGRATHNEQFF. The CDR3 DNA is TGTGCCAGCAGTTACCTGCTAGCGGGGAGGGCCACTCACAATGAGCAGTTCTTC.

This clonotype showed up just a few times. The rearrangement joins TRBV5-4 to TRBJ2-1; possible D gene TRBD1, 6 bases. CDR1 and CDR2 (germline): SGHNT, YYREEE (reference sequence). Trimming stripped 3 bases from V and 0 bases from J, with 13 bases between. The CDR3 spans 16 residues. CDR3 DNA: TGTGCCAGCAGCTCCAGGGGTCAGGTCTCCTACAATGAGCAGTTCTTC. Protein product: CASSSRGQVSYNEQFF.

V is TRBV19 and J is TRBJ2-7, with TRBD2 matching over 11 bases. Germline V gives CDR1 LNHDA, CDR2 SQIVND (reference sequence). V lost 5 bases and J lost 2; bases outside the gene matches: 11. This CDR3 region has 17 residues. The CDR3 protein is CASSGPGLAARAYEQYF. CDR3 DNA: TGTGCCAGTAGTGGACCGGGACTAGCGGCGCGGGCCTACGAGCAGTACTTC.

This clonotype appeared a few times. The rearrangement links TRBV18 to TRBJ2-2; D is unclear. CDR1 and CDR2 from the germline V gene are KGHSH and LQKENI. CDR3 length: 15 amino acids. V lost 3 bases to trimming and J lost 4 bases, with 12 bases between them. CDR3 DNA sequence: TGTGCCAGCTCACCCCTCGTCGGGTCCACCGGGGAGCTGTTTTTT. Protein product: CASSPLVGSTGELFF.

This rearrangement joins TRBV11-2 to TRBJ2-7, with 7 bases lining up with TRBD1. V trimming: 4 bases; J trimming: 5 bases; junction bases outside the gene matches: 11. Germline-derived CDR1 and CDR2 are SGHAT and FQNNGV. This CDR3 comprises 15 residues. CDR3 bases: TGTGCCAGCAGCTACGAAGGGGGCGCGGGCCACGAGCAGTACTTC. This translates into CASSYEGGAGHEQYF.

The V gene is TRBV6-2 or TRBV6-3, the J gene TRBJ2-7, with D possibly TRBD1 on 6 matching bases. CDR3 length: 14 amino acids. Germline values: CDR1 MNHEY, CDR2 SVGEGT. V was shortened by 7 bases and J by 4 bases, with 17 bases between the two germline ends. The CDR3, as DNA: TGTGCCAGCACTCCCAGGAGAGGGGGATACGAGCAGTACTTC. This codes for CASTPRRGGYEQYF.

CDR3 sequence reads: CASSLAQVRTASGETQYF. In nucleotides, the CDR3 is TGTGCCAGCAGCTTAGCTCAGGTCCGGACTGCGTCCGGCGAGACCCAGTACTTC. The chain joins TRBV7-2 to TRBJ2-5, with D maybe TRBD2 (5 bases). CDR1 is SGHTA and CDR2 is FQGNSA in the germline V gene. This CDR3 is built from 18 residues. V dropped 0 bases and J dropped 5 bases, with 22 bases sitting between them.

This clonotype was counted a few times. The chain links TRBV4-3 to TRBJ1-5, with TRBD1 matching over 8 bases. V dropped 3 bases and J dropped 6; count of bases not matched to a gene: 7. Germline CDR1 and CDR2: LGHNA and YSLEER. The length of the CDR3 is 15 residues. The CDR3 nucleotides read TGCGCCAGCAGCCAGGATAACAGGGGGGGTCAGCCCCAGCATTTT. It yields the protein CASSQDNRGGQPQHF.

The chain joins TRBV19 to TRBJ1-2; TRBD1 agrees at 8 bases. This CDR3 has 14 amino acids. From germline, CDR1 is LNHDA and CDR2 SQIVND (reference sequence). V was pared by 11 bases and J by 3 bases, with 11 bases of the junction left unmatched. The CDR3 spells CAAQKQGVDYGYTF. CDR3 sequence (DNA): TGTGCCGCCCAAAAACAGGGGGTCGACTATGGCTACACCTTC.

The chain is built from TRBV14 and TRBJ2-1; D is uncertain. CDR1 and CDR2 from the germline V gene are SGHDN and FVKESK. This CDR3 comprises 14 residues. Deletions cut 4 bases from V and 2 bases from J, with 9 bases between. Here the CDR3 reads CASSRTPPYNEQFF. In DNA form, the CDR3 reads TGTGCCAGCAGCCGCACACCTCCCTACAATGAGCAGTTCTTC.

This clonotype was seen a single time. The V call is TRBV6-4, the J call TRBJ2-7, with unresolved D. The CDR3 contains 16 residues. V was pared by 6 bases and J by 2 bases, with 20 bases between. Germline assignment: CDR1 MRHNA and CDR2 SNTAGT. CDR3 sequence reads: CASSKVPPGVPYEQYF. The CDR3 DNA follows: TGTGCCAGCAGCAAAGTCCCCCCGGGCGTCCCCTACGAGCAGTACTTC.

The chain carries TRBV2 and TRBJ2-1; TRBD2 agrees at 7 bases. Trimming at V came to 7 bases and at J to 5 bases, leaving 8 bases not matched to a gene. The germline V gene encodes CDR1 SNHLY and CDR2 FYNNEI. This CDR3 is built from 14 residues. CDR3 nucleotide sequence: TGTGCCAGCACCCTAGCGGATATAGACAATGAGCAGTTCTTC. It codes for CASTLADIDNEQFF.

The rearrangement uses TRBV2 and TRBJ2-2; D not resolved. Germline CDR1 is SNHLY and CDR2 is FYNNEI. The CDR3 length is 12 residues. Trimming removed 6 bases from V and 2 bases from J, with 4 bases in between. The CDR3 here is CASRGNTGELFF. The DNA of the CDR3 is TGTGCCAGCAGGGGCAACACCGGGGAGCTGTTTTTT.

This clonotype was seen a handful of times. The CDR3 bases are TGTGCCAGCAGTTACTCAGCGGGAGGGACCCAGTACTTC. Translation gives CASSYSAGGTQYF. The genes are TRBV6-2 or TRBV6-3 and TRBJ2-5, with 9 positions matching TRBD2. J gave up 7 bases and V 0 bases, and 0 bases lay outside the gene matches. This CDR3 spans 13 amino acids. The germline CDR1 and CDR2 sequences are MNHEY and SVGEGT.

The chain employs TRBV29-1 and TRBJ1-2; D not certain. V was pared by 6 bases and J by 5 bases, with 19 bases between. Germline CDR1 is SQVTM and CDR2 is ANQGSEA. The CDR3 covers 14 residues. The CDR3 protein is CSVPNSRVGYGYTF. CDR3 in DNA: TGCAGCGTCCCGAACTCAAGGGTGGGGTATGGCTACACCTTC.

This clonotype rates as medium-sized. CDR3 region: CASSLSGRIDEQFF. CDR3 nucleotides: TGTGCCAGCAGCTTAAGCGGGAGGATCGATGAGCAGTTCTTC. The rearrangement uses TRBV7-2 and TRBJ2-1; 9 bases match TRBD2. V dropped 2 bases and J dropped 8; count of bases not matched to a gene: 4. CDR1 is SGHTA and CDR2 is FQGNSA in the germline V gene. This CDR3 region has 14 residues.

The CDR3 loop reads CASGRRGDPNYGYTF. For the CDR3, the DNA is TGTGCCAGCGGCCGCAGGGGGGATCCTAACTATGGCTACACCTTC. The rearrangement links TRBV7-2 to TRBJ1-2, with TRBD1 matching 7 bases. The CDR3 is 15 amino acids. Trimming removed 8 bases from V and 0 bases from J; junction bases left unmatched: 9. The germline gives CDR1 SGHTA, CDR2 FQGNSA.

This clonotype turned up a few times. The J gene is TRBJ1-1, the V gene TRBV25-1; the match to TRBD1 covers 8 bases. The CDR3 loop spans 17 amino acids. Germline V lookup: CDR1 MGHDK, CDR2 SYGVNS. V gave up 5 bases and J gave up 7 bases; unmatched junction bases: 18. The CDR3 sequence is CASSTDRGRGGIGEAFF. CDR3 DNA sequence: TGTGCCAGCAGTACAGACAGGGGACGCGGCGGTATTGGTGAAGCTTTCTTT.

This chain joins TRBV19 and TRBJ1-5, with 9 bases lining up with TRBD1. Per the germline V gene, CDR1 is LNHDA and CDR2 is SQIVND (reference sequence). The CDR3 runs to 18 residues. The V and J ends lost 2 bases and 0 bases, in that order; junction bases with no gene match: 8. Here the CDR3 reads CASSIISGTGSSNQPQHF. Written as DNA, the CDR3 is TGTGCCAGTAGTATAATATCAGGGACAGGGAGTAGCAATCAGCCCCAGCATTTT. The whole variable domain, filled in from reference TRBV19 and TRBJ1-5, reads DGGITQSPKYLFRKEGQNVTLSCEQNLNHDAMYWYRQDPGQGLRLIYYSQIVNDFQKGDIAEGYSVSREKKESFPLTVTSAQKNPTAFYLCASSIISGTGSSNQPQHFGDGTRLSIL.

The V gene is TRBV4-3, the J gene TRBJ1-4, with D maybe TRBD1 (5 bases). CDR1 and CDR2 from the germline V gene are LGHNA and YSLEER. Trimming removed 2 bases at V and 8 bases at J, with 18 bases between. CDR3 size: 16 residues. CDR3 sequence (DNA): TGCGCCAGCAGCCAAACGGGAAGGGGAGAAGGGGAAAAACTGTTTTTT. The encoded protein is CASSQTGRGEGEKLFF.